These 26 T cell receptor beta chains came from one sample sequenced in a study of cytomegalovirus exposure and HLA in healthy donors. PCR was performed using 60 Vbeta and 13 Jbeta primers. The method was immunoSEQ multiplex PCR; TCRdb's version includes in-frame clones alone and lacks a portion of them. Seen here are around 190,000 clones, roughly 8.7% observed once, and the top ten hold 1% to 1.5%. Input material: PBMCs. The receptors originated from a woman aged 25 to 39 in good health and CMV-seropositive.

This clone showed up just a few times. The rearrangement joins TRBV19 to TRBJ1-1, with D hard to call. Germline V gives CDR1 LNHDA, CDR2 SQIVND (reference sequence). V was pared by 5 bases and J by 2 bases, with 6 bases between. The CDR3 runs to 12 residues. In nucleotides, the CDR3 is TGTGCCAGTAGTGAGGTTAACACTGAAGCTTTCTTT. Residues: CASSEVNTEAFF.

The genes are TRBV11-2 and TRBJ1-4; D gene unclear. The V and J ends lost 3 bases and 4 bases respectively, with 6 bases between them. From germline, CDR1 is SGHAT and CDR2 FQNNGV. This CDR3 contains 13 residues. The DNA for the CDR3 is TGTGCCAGCAGCTTGACGGGTAATGAAAAACTGTTTTTT. Translation: CASSLTGNEKLFF.

The chain recombines TRBV5-1 with TRBJ2-5, with D possibly matching TRBD2 (5 bases). This CDR3 region has 15 residues. With 4 bases removed from V and 3 bases from J, the gap between germline ends came to 16 bases. From germline, CDR1 is SGHRS and CDR2 YFSETQ. Here the CDR3 DNA reads TGCGCCAGCAGCCGCGGAGGTAACCCAGAAGAGACCCAGTACTTC. Residues: CASSRGGNPEETQYF.

This clone was picked up a small number of times. The chain combines TRBV9 with TRBJ2-1; TRBD2 matches 8 bases. Germline CDR1 SGDLS, CDR2 YYNGEE. Unmatched junction bases numbered 7, after V lost 4 bases and J lost 1 base. This CDR3 comprises 16 residues. CDR3 DNA: TGTGCCAGCAGCCCCCACGCGGGAGGTTCCTACAATGAGCAGTTCTTC. It specifies CASSPHAGGSYNEQFF.

This clone was seen a few times. The chain carries TRBV23-1 and TRBJ2-7, with D tentatively TRBD1 (6 bases). TRBV23-1 falls under the ORF class, with uncertain function. The CDR3 sequence is 14 residues long. V lost 4 bases and J 5 bases, leaving 15 bases between the germline ends. The CDR3 DNA is TGCGCCAGCAGTCCATCCGGACAGTTCGACGAGCAGTACTTC. This encodes CASSPSGQFDEQYF.

This clone was picked up a small number of times. The V and J genes are TRBV19 and TRBJ2-1, with D possibly being TRBD1 (5 bases). Germline CDR1 and CDR2: LNHDA and SQIVND (reference sequence). The germline V and J ends were trimmed by 5 bases and 6 bases, with 8 bases remaining between them. The CDR3 has 12 residues. CDR3 sequence (DNA): TGTGCCAGTAGTTCAGGGCTCAATGAGCAGTTCTTC. It is translated as CASSSGLNEQFF.

The chain recombines TRBV29-1 with TRBJ2-5, with TRBD1 matching over 7 bases. Germline trimming cut 8 bases from V and 1 base from J; bases unmatched to any gene: 4. The CDR3 covers 12 residues. Germline-derived CDR1 and CDR2 are SQVTM and ANQGSEA. The CDR3 nucleotides are TGCAGCCTGACAGGGACCCAAGAGACCCAGTACTTC. This codes for CSLTGTQETQYF.

This clone was picked up a small number of times. One end of the junction fails to match germline, which may point to a read error. The chain couples TRBV7-9 to TRBJ2-7; 12 nucleotides agree with TRBD1. The V gene's germline CDR1 is SEHNR and CDR2 FQNEAQ (reference sequence). There are 12 residues in the CDR3. This CDR3 reads CARGQGAVEQYF. The DNA for the CDR3 is TGCGCCAGGGGACAGGGGGCTGTCGAGCAGTACTTC.

This chain joins TRBV10-1 and TRBJ2-3; tentative D call: TRBD2 (5 bases). Trimming took off 4 bases at V and 5 bases at J, with 7 bases between the two ends. CDR3 length: 12 amino acids. Per germline, CDR1 WNHNN and CDR2 SYGVQD (reference sequence). The CDR3 sequence: CASSVAQDTQYF. As DNA, the CDR3 is TGCGCCAGCAGTGTAGCGCAAGATACGCAGTATTTT.

The V and J genes are TRBV7-6 and TRBJ2-7, with D possibly TRBD2 on 6 matching bases. The CDR3 covers 14 residues. From germline, CDR1 is SGHVS and CDR2 FNYEAQ. V gave up 2 bases and J gave up 7 bases, with 15 bases separating them. The CDR3 here is CASSLSGAVREQYF. In DNA form, the CDR3 reads TGTGCCAGCAGCTTATCGGGAGCGGTTCGGGAGCAGTACTTC.

This clone was counted a few times. This sequence joins TRBV11-3 and TRBJ1-1; 8 nucleotides align to TRBD1. The germline V gene has CDR1 SGHNT and CDR2 YENEEA. J was trimmed by 5 bases and V by 5 bases; bases with no gene match: 4. The CDR3 consists of 13 residues. Written as DNA, the CDR3 is TGTGCCAGCAGCCTCAACAGGGGGACTGAAGCTTTCTTT. Its protein product is CASSLNRGTEAFF.

The J gene is TRBJ1-4, the V gene TRBV18; 12 positions match TRBD1. Germline values: CDR1 KGHSH, CDR2 LQKENI. J was trimmed by 8 bases and V by 0 bases; bases with no gene match: 1. This CDR3 is built from 15 residues. The CDR3 is CASSPPGQGAEKLFF. The CDR3 DNA sequence: TGTGCCAGCTCACCACCGGGACAGGGGGCCGAAAAACTGTTTTTT.

This clone was seen only a few times. CDR3 amino acids: CASRTGGTKSHEQYF. Written as DNA, the CDR3 is TGCGCCAGCCGGACAGGGGGAACAAAGTCCCACGAGCAGTACTTC. The rearrangement joins TRBV10-2 to TRBJ2-7; TRBD1 agrees at 10 bases. V shed 8 bases and J 5 bases; nucleotides not matched to a gene: 12. Germline V CDR1 and CDR2: WSHSY, SAAADI. The CDR3 extends over 15 amino acids.

V is TRBV27 and J is TRBJ1-6, with a possible D match to TRBD1 (5 bases). CDR3 length: 15 amino acids. Germline V gives CDR1 MNHEY, CDR2 SMNVEV (reference sequence). V lost 2 bases and J 7 bases, leaving 12 bases between the germline ends. CDR3 DNA sequence: TGTGCCAGCAGTTTACGTGCAGGGATGAATTCACCCCTCCACTTT. Translation gives CASSLRAGMNSPLHF.

The chain has TRBV4-1 and TRBJ2-7, with D possibly matching TRBD1 (5 bases). Looked up from germline, CDR1 is MGHRA and CDR2 is YSYEKL. The germline V and J ends were trimmed by 3 bases and 4 bases, with 13 bases remaining between them. The CDR3 loop spans 14 amino acids. The CDR3 bases are TGCGCCAGCAGCCAGACCCCCAGGGTGTACGAGCAGTACTTC. Its protein is CASSQTPRVYEQYF.

In this sample, this clone turned up a few times. CDR3: CSAGTGGNYGYTF. CDR3 sequence (DNA): TGCAGCGCCGGGACAGGGGGGAACTATGGCTACACCTTC. This chain connects TRBV29-1 to TRBJ1-2; 11 positions match TRBD1. V was pared by 7 bases and J by 2 bases, with 3 bases of the junction left unmatched. Per germline, CDR1 SQVTM and CDR2 ANQGSEA. The CDR3 spans 13 residues.

This clone was found a few times. The CDR3 nucleotides are TGCGCCAGCAGTCCCCTACTAGCGGGAGTGGCCGGGGAGCTGTTTTTT. It codes for CASSPLLAGVAGELFF. The rearrangement joins TRBV4-1 to TRBJ2-2, with 11 bases aligning to TRBD2. V lost 6 bases, J lost 6 bases, and 9 bases stayed unmatched. CDR3 length equals 16 residues. The germline V gene has CDR1 MGHRA and CDR2 YSYEKL.

With regard to this clone: Other nucleotide sequences from this sample produce the same CDR3. This sequence joins TRBV6-1 and TRBJ1-2, with 12 nucleotides matching TRBD1. Germline CDR1 MNHNS, CDR2 SASEGT. The ends lost 3 bases at V and 4 bases at J; junction bases unmatched: 12. The CDR3 is 18 residues long. The CDR3 sequence: CASSEVGTGGASFYGYTF. In DNA, the CDR3 is TGTGCCAGCAGTGAGGTTGGGACAGGGGGCGCTTCGTTCTATGGCTACACCTTC.

As DNA, the CDR3 is TGTGCCAGTAGTATAGTTGGTAGCGGGAGTTCTAACTACGAGCAGTACTTC. Translated, it gives CASSIVGSGSSNYEQYF. V is TRBV19 and J is TRBJ2-7; 9 positions agree with TRBD2. The CDR3 is 17 amino acids. Germline trimming cut 1 base from V and 3 bases from J; bases unmatched to any gene: 10. Germline CDR1 LNHDA, CDR2 SQIVND (reference sequence). The whole variable domain, remainder taken from reference TRBV19 and TRBJ2-7, is DGGITQSPKYLFRKEGQNVTLSCEQNLNHDAMYWYRQDPGQGLRLIYYSQIVNDFQKGDIAEGYSVSREKKESFPLTVTSAQKNPTAFYLCASSIVGSGSSNYEQYFGPGTRLTVT.

In the case of this clone: The junction and the germline gene differ at one end; a read error may be behind it. In DNA, the CDR3 is TGTGCCGGCAGAGCGGGGGGGGGCACAGATACGCAGTATTTT. Its translation: CAGRAGGGTDTQYF. The chain links TRBV6-5 to TRBJ2-3; 10 bases match TRBD2. The germline V gene has CDR1 MNHEY and CDR2 SVGAGI. The CDR3 covers 14 residues.

The chain couples TRBV7-9 to TRBJ2-1, with TRBD2 matching 10 bases. Trimming took 11 bases from V and 1 from J; bases not matched to a gene: 8. Germline V gives CDR1 SEHNR, CDR2 FQNEAQ (reference sequence). The CDR3 has 15 amino acids. The CDR3 reads CAEASGRISYNEQFF. The DNA for the CDR3 is TGTGCCGAGGCTAGCGGGAGAATTTCCTACAATGAGCAGTTCTTC.

This clone was seen only a few times. The chain couples TRBV28 to TRBJ2-7, with D perhaps TRBD1 (5 bases). V was pared by 7 bases and J by 0 bases, with 13 bases between. Germline CDR1 MDHEN, CDR2 SYDVKM. This CDR3 contains 14 residues. The CDR3 loop is CASTISDSSYEQYF. The CDR3 bases are TGTGCCAGCACGATCAGCGACAGCTCCTACGAGCAGTACTTC.

The chain employs TRBV7-9 and TRBJ2-2, with TRBD1 identical over 9 bases. Germline trimming cut 5 bases from V and 3 bases from J; bases unmatched to any gene: 13. Germline V gives CDR1 SEHNR, CDR2 FQNEAQ (reference sequence). CDR3 size: 18 residues. In DNA, the CDR3 is TGTGCCAGCAGCACCACCCTGACAGGGGGAAGGGACACCGGGGAGCTGTTTTTT. Protein: CASSTTLTGGRDTGELFF.

This clone was counted between two and nine times. The chain is built from TRBV10-3 and TRBJ2-7; TRBD1 matches at 12 bases. This CDR3 is 15 amino acids long. The germline V gene has CDR1 ENHRY and CDR2 SYGVKD. V dropped 0 bases and J dropped 7; count of bases not matched to a gene: 4. CDR3 sequence: CAISESGTGGDEQYF. As DNA, the CDR3 is TGTGCCATCAGTGAGTCAGGGACAGGGGGCGATGAGCAGTACTTC.

The sample holds a few counts of this clone. The chain uses TRBV9 and TRBJ1-5, with D hard to call. Germline values: CDR1 SGDLS, CDR2 YYNGEE. The CDR3 length is 15 residues. The V end lost 2 bases, the J end lost 1 base, and 10 bases lay between the germline ends. The chain's CDR3 is CASSVGLASNQPQHF. For the CDR3, the DNA is TGTGCCAGCAGCGTTGGCTTAGCGAGCAATCAGCCCCAGCATTTT. Full variable domain (missing parts from reference TRBV9 and TRBJ1-5): DSGVTQTPKHLITATGQRVTLRCSPRSGDLSVYWYQQSLDQGLQFLIQYYNGEERAKGNILERFSAQQFPDLHSELNLSSLELGDSALYFCASSVGLASNQPQHFGDGTRLSIL.

This chain joins TRBV7-2 and TRBJ1-1; 9 nucleotides agree with TRBD1. The germline V gene has CDR1 SGHTA and CDR2 FQGNSA. V shed 5 bases, J shed 5 bases, and the junction held 15 bases outside the gene matches. The CDR3 runs to 17 residues. The CDR3 coding sequence is TGTGCCAGCAGCCGGATAGTACCGGGACAGGGCCTTACTGAAGCTTTCTTT. This encodes CASSRIVPGQGLTEAFF.